The entry below describes one T cell receptor (beta chain). This clone was seen many times. Its antigen has not been determined. There are no base qualities to consult, and no much larger clone falls within one base. These data come from a study of blood T cell repertoires in COVID-19 (dated by TCRdb to about 2020). Regarding the study in general: Samples from collaborators originated in the United States, Italy and Spain and spanned both the acute and convalescent phases of COVID-19. The material from the prospective study consisted of cDNA or gDNA derived from T cells, B-cell-depleted T cells, or PBMCs. The dataset comprised deeply sampled blood TCRbeta repertoires from subjects exposed to, actively infected with, or recovered from COVID-19. The repertoires were made available in a free public database intended to serve as a resource for research on the immune response to SARS-CoV-2. The samples were drawn from the first 160 participants of the ongoing ImmuneRACE study and from some 1,300 subjects provided by 6 global collaborators. Nearly every sample came with metadata listing a de-identified subject ID, COVID-19 status, age in years and sex. HLA class I and class II types, where available, came from metadata supplied by the sample provider rather than from assay-based typing. The paper's findings and limits, for the study overall: Clinical and demographic metadata were provided uncurated, with the amount varying by source and participant.

Whole blood was collected in K2EDTA tubes by collaborating institutions according to the institutions' own protocols. For TCRbeta analysis, collaborator samples were shipped as frozen whole blood, as isolated PBMCs, or as DNA extracted from either sample type. CDR1 and CDR2 were assigned from the germline V gene as MDHEN and SYDVKM. Here V drops 5 bases and J drops 8 bases, and the junction holds 10 bases not matched to any gene. The cysteine opens and the phenylalanine closes a CDR3 of 16 amino acids. CDR3 DNA is the only sequence kept; it has 48 bases, read in frame from the first base. The immunoSEQ Assay, a bias-controlled multiplex PCR, was used to amplify TCRbeta CDR3 regions from genomic DNA. The paper's data handling went like this. The number of nucleated cells in each sample was estimated by amplification of reference gene primers within the assay. To quantify the absolute abundance of each unique TCRbeta CDR3 rearrangement, sequence reads were collapsed and filtered. Productive Simpson clonality was computed per sample as the square root of Simpson's diversity index over productive rearrangements. TCRdb provides this immuneACCESS table in a form limited to in-frame rearrangements. Some clones are lacking; in checked studies, under half of them reflect an unresolved V gene, and why the rest are absent is not known. V and J calls and clone size are given by that table; D and trimming were obtained from the DNA. A total of 90,000 to 150,000 clones appear in this sample, approximately 70% of them only once. Under 1% of the sample is taken by the ten largest.

The TCR sequence derives from a human donor with acute or convalescent COVID-19. The donor label of this sample is uncertain. The sample was peripheral blood. The chain joins TRBV28 to TRBJ1-6; 9 junctional bases match TRBD1. The CDR3 protein: CASSTTPGQGDSPLHF. The nucleotide sequence is given as TGTGCCAGCAGTACCACTCCGGGACAGGGAGATTCACCCCTCCACTTT.